These T cell receptor beta chains were read from a single sample in a study of metastatic and nonmetastatic thyroid tumors. TCRdb reprocessed the PCR reads using MiXCR. The sample contains some 93,000 clones, roughly an eighth of which appear only once. The sequenced material came from blood. The receptors were sampled from a female donor with papillary thyroid cancer or a benign thyroid nodule (not recorded which). Some clones in this sample may be carry-over from other donors' samples. Both conserved end residues are part of each CDR3. A D gene is named only where the DNA matches it firmly. Clone size is stated in some rows and not others, as once, few, many or a class when expanded.

d_call	v_call	clone_size	j_call	cdr3_nt	cdr3_aa
NA	TRBV28	many	TRBJ1-5	TGTGCCAGCAGTTTAAGGGGGGGCGGACAGCCCCAGCATTTT	CASSLRGGGQPQHF
NA	TRBV20-1	many	TRBJ2-2	TGCAGTGCTAGCGGGAGCCTGGGCGGGGAGCTGTTTTTT	CSASGSLGGELFF
TRBD1	TRBV28	many	TRBJ1-1	TGTGCCAGCAGTTTATCAGCGGGCAGGGGGTGGACTGAAGCTTTCTTT	CASSLSAGRGWTEAFF
NA	TRBV6-5	few	TRBJ2-7	TGTGCCAGCAGTTCCGGAGAGCAGTACTTC	CASSSGEQYF
NA	TRBV6-2/TRBV6-3	many	TRBJ1-1	TGTGCCAGCAGCCCGGCAGGGGTGGCTGAAGCTTTCTTT	CASSPAGVAEAFF
TRBD2	TRBV7-8	NA	TRBJ2-7	TGTGCCAGCAGCCCCTATAGCGGGGGGATTACCTACGAGCAGTACTTC	CASSPYSGGITYEQYF
NA	TRBV7-3	many	TRBJ1-1	TGTGCCAGCAGCCTCTCTGGCGGGACTGAAGCTTTCTTT	CASSLSGGTEAFF
NA	TRBV2	NA	TRBJ2-1	TGTGCCAGCAACGGGAGTATCGAACGAGGGGGCAATGAGCAGTTCTTC	CASNGSIERGGNEQFF
NA	TRBV30	many	TRBJ1-6	TGTGCCTGGAGTCCTAATAATTCACCCCTCCACTTT	CAWSPNNSPLHF
NA	TRBV5-1	many	TRBJ1-1	TGCGCCAGCAGCTCAAACGGCCGGGGGGACACTGAAGCTTTCTTT	CASSSNGRGDTEAFF
NA	TRBV5-1	many	TRBJ2-3	TGCGCCAGCAGTTCCGGGCCGGCCGATACGCAGTATTTT	CASSSGPADTQYF
NA	TRBV7-9	many	TRBJ2-7	TGTGCCAGCAGCTGGGGGGCCGGACTTTCCTACGAGCAGTACTTC	CASSWGAGLSYEQYF
TRBD2	TRBV5-1	many	TRBJ2-5	TGCGCCAGCAGCTGGGGGACGGGACTAGCGGGAGACAACCAAGAGACCCAGTACTTC	CASSWGTGLAGDNQETQYF
NA	TRBV19	few	TRBJ2-7	TGTGCCAGTACCCCCACAGAAGACTCCTACGAGCAGTATTTC	CASTPTEDSYEQYF
TRBD2	TRBV27	NA	TRBJ2-7	TGTGCCAGCAGTTTCACTAGCGGTAGTTTTCTATCCTCCTACGAGCAGTACTTC	CASSFTSGSFLSSYEQYF
NA	TRBV18	many	TRBJ2-7	TGTGCCAGCTCACCTCGACACCTAGGGTACTCCTACGAGCAGTACTTC	CASSPRHLGYSYEQYF
NA	TRBV7-8	many	TRBJ2-5	TGTGCCAGCAGCCCCGCCCAAGAGACCCAGTACTTC	CASSPAQETQYF
NA	TRBV29-1	NA	TRBJ2-1	TGCAGCTCTGAAGGGACATGTGTCTCCTACAATGAGCAGTTCTTC	CSSEGTCVSYNEQFF